This TCR beta chain was sequenced for a study of CD8 T cells in Susac syndrome. Study-wide findings and caveats: In its TCR sequencing and HLA analysis, the study acknowledged that the number of individuals was relatively small.

RNA in amounts of about 0.45 to 1 ug was reverse transcribed with random hexamers. Amplification of the TCR beta CDR3 was carried out by immunoSEQ multiplex PCR, which spanned a total of 54 Vbeta and 13 Jbeta segments. TCRdb analysed the immunoSEQ multiplex PCR reads with MiXCR anew, one entry per CDR3 protein. The sample contains about 71,000 distinct CDR3 sequences, 96% of which appear only once. A word on this clonotype: What it binds is unknown.

Control patients had untreated stable or active relapsing-remitting multiple sclerosis by revised McDonald criteria. The authors negatively isolated CD8+ and CD4+ T cells and FACS-enriched TEMRA cells. Per the germline V gene, CDR1 is SEHNR and CDR2 is FQNEAQ (reference sequence). The CDR3 loop spans 12 amino acids. The germline V and J ends were trimmed by 1 base and 7 bases, with 7 bases remaining between them. The chain joins TRBV7-9 to TRBJ1-1; the D is unclear. The specimen sequenced was CD4+ T cells from PBMCs. The sequence came from a human donor with multiple sclerosis. For the CDR3, the DNA is TGTGCCAGCAGCTTAGTGGCAGGTGAAGCTTTCTTT. This sequence encodes CASSLVAGEAFF.